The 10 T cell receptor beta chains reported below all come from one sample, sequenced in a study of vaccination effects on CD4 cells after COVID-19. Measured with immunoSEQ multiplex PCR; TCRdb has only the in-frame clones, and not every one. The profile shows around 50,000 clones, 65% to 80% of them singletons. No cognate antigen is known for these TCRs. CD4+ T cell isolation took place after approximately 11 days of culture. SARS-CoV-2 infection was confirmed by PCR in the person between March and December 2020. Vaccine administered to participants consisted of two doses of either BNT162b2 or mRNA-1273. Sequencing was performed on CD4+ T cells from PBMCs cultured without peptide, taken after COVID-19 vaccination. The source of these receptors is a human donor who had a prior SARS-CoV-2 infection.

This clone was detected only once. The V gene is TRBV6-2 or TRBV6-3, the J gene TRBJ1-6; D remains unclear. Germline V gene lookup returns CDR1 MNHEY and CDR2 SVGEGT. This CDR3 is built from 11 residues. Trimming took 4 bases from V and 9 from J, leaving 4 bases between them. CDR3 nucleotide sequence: TGTGCCAGCAGTTCTCCTTCACCCCTCCACTTT. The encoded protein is CASSSPSPLHF.

For the CDR3, the DNA is TGTGCCACCAGTGATACCCGTCTCGGCTACCTCAATGAGCAGTTCTTC. It specifies CATSDTRLGYLNEQFF. The V gene is TRBV24-1, the J gene TRBJ2-1; D gene ambiguous. Trimming shortened V by 3 bases and J by 6 bases, and 17 bases separated the two germline ends. The CDR3 consists of 16 residues. Germline assignment: CDR1 KGHDR and CDR2 SFDVKD.

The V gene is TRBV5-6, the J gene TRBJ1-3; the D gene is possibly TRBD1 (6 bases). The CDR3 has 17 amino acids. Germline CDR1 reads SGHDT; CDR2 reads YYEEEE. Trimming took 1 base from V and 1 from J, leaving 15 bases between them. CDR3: CASSLPPWTASGNTIYF. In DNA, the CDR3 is TGTGCCAGCAGCTTGCCTCCCTGGACAGCTTCTGGAAACACCATATATTTT.

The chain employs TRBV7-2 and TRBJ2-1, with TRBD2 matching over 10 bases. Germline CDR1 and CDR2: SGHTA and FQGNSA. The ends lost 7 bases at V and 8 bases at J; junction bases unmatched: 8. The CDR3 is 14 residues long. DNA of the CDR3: TGTGCCAGCAAAGTGGCTAGCGGGAGCGATGAGCAGTTCTTC. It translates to CASKVASGSDEQFF.

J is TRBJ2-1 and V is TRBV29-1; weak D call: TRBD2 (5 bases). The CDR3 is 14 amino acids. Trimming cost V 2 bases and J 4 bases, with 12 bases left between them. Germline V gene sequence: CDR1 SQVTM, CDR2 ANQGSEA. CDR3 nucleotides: TGCAGCGTTGAACTAGCAGGAAGGTACAATGAGCAGTTCTTC. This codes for CSVELAGRYNEQFF.

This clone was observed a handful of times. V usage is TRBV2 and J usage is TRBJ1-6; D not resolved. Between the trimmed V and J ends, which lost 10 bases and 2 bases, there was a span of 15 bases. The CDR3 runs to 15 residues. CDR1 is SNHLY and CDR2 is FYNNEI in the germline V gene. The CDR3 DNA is TGTGCCACATCGGACCAGGTCCCCTATAATTCACCCCTCCACTTT. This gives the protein CATSDQVPYNSPLHF.

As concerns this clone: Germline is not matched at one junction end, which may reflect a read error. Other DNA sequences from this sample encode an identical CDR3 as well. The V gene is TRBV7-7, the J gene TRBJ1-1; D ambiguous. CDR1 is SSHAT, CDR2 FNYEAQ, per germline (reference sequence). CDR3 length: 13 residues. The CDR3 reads CASSSQVNTEAFF. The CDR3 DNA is TGTGCTAGCAGCTCCCAGGTGAACACTGAAGCTTTCTTT.

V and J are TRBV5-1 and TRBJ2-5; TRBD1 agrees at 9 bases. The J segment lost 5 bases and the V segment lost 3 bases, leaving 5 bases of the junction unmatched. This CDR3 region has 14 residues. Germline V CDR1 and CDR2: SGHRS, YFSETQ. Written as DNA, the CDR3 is TGCGCCAGCAGCTGGGACAGGGTAATCGAGACCCAGTACTTC. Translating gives CASSWDRVIETQYF.

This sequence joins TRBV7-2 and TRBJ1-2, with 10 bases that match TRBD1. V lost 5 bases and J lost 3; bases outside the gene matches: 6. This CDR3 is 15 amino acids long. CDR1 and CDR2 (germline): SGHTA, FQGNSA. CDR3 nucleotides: TGTGCCAGCAGCAGAGGACAGGGGGTTTACTATGGCTACACCTTC. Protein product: CASSRGQGVYYGYTF.

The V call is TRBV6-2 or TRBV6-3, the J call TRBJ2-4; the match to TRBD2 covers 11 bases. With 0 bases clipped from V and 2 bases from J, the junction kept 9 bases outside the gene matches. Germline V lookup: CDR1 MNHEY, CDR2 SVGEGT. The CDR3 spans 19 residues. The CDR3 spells CASSYSVTSGMLSKNIQYF. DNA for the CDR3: TGTGCCAGCAGTTACTCGGTGACTAGCGGGATGTTATCCAAAAACATTCAGTACTTC.